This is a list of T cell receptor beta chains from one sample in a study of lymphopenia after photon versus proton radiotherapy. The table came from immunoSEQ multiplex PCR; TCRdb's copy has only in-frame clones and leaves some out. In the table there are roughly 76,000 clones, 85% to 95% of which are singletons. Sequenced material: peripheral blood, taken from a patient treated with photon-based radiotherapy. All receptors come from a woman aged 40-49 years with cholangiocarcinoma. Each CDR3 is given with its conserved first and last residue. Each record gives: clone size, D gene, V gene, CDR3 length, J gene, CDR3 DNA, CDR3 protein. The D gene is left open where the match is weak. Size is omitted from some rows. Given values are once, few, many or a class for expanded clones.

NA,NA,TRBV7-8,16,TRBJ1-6,TGTGCCAGCAGCTTACGGGGACGGACCGTTAATTCACCCCTCCACTTT,CASSLRGRTVNSPLHF
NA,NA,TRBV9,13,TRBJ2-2,TGTGCCAGCAGCGTAGCGGGTCGTGGGAAGCTGTTTTTT,CASSVAGRGKLFF
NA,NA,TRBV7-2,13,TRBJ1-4,TGTGCCAGCAGCCATCCAGGGGCGGAAAAACTGTTTTTT,CASSHPGAEKLFF
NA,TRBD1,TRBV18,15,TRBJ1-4,TGTGCCAGCTCATCGAACAGGGGGACTAATGAAAAACTGTTTTTT,CASSSNRGTNEKLFF
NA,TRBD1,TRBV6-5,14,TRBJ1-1,TGTGCCAGCAGCGCAGGACAGGGTCGGACTGAAGCTTTCTTT,CASSAGQGRTEAFF
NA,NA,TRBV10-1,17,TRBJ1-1,TGCGCCAGCAGTGAGACGAGAAGAGGGTTTGGGAACACTGAAGCTTTCTTT,CASSETRRGFGNTEAFF
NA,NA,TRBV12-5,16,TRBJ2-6,TGTGCTAGTGGTCCTGGACAGTACTCTGGGGCCAACGTCCTGACTTTC,CASGPGQYSGANVLTF
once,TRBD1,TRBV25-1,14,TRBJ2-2,TGTGCCAGCGTAGGACAGGGGGCACCCGGGGAGCTGTTTTTT,CASVGQGAPGELFF
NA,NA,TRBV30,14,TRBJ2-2,TGTGCCTGGAGCCCGAATGGTGCCACCGGGGAGCTGTTTTTT,CAWSPNGATGELFF
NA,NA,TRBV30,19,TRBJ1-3,TGTGCCTGGTGTTCAGGTGTTGCCCGAATTCCAGCCTCTGGAAACACCATATATTTT,CAWCSGVARIPASGNTIYF
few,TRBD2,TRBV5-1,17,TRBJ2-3,TGCGCCAGCAGCTTGGTCCCGGGAGGGCCTGGGACAGATACGCAGTATTTT,CASSLVPGGPGTDTQYF
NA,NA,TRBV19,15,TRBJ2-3,TGTGCCAGTAGAGACGACGGGGCCCTCCCAGATACGCAGTATTTT,CASRDDGALPDTQYF
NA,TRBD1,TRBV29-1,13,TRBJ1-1,TGCAGCGTCTCACAGGGGGGGGGAACTGAAGCTTTCTTT,CSVSQGGGTEAFF
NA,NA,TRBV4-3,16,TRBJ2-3,TGCGCCAGCAGCCAAGGGTCTCTAGGTGGCACAGATACGCAGTATTTT,CASSQGSLGGTDTQYF
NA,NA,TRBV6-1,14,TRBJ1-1,TGTGCCACCCTCGGGGGCCAAATGAACACTGAAGCTTTCTTT,CATLGGQMNTEAFF
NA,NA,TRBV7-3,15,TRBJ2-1,TGTGCCAGCAGCTCAACTAAGAGCAGCTACAATGAGCAGTTCTTC,CASSSTKSSYNEQFF
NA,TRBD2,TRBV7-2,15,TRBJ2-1,TGTGCCAGCAGCTTCAGCGGGGGGACGTTTGATGAGCAGTTCTTC,CASSFSGGTFDEQFF
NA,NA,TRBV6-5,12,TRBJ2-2,TGTGCCAGCAGTTACTCGACCGGGGAGCTGTTTTTT,CASSYSTGELFF
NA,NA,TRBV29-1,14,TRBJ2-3,TGCAGCGTTGACGGTCCAGGAGGAGCAGATACGCAGTATTTT,CSVDGPGGADTQYF
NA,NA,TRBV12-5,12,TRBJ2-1,TGTGCTAGTGGTTTGAGCTACAATGAGCAGTTCTTC,CASGLSYNEQFF
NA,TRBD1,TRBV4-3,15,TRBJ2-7,TGCGCCAGCAGCCAAAACTTCGGACAGGGCTACGAGCAGTACTTC,CASSQNFGQGYEQYF
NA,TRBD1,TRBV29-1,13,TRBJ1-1,TGCAGCGTCGGGGCAGGGGGGCAAACTGAAGCTTTCTTT,CSVGAGGQTEAFF
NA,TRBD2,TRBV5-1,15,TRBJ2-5,TGCGCCAGCAGCTTGTCACTAGCGGGAGGAGAGACCCAGTACTTC,CASSLSLAGGETQYF
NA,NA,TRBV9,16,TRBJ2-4,TGTGCCAGCAGCGTAATGGACAGCCCTCCGGGAAACATTCAGTACTTC,CASSVMDSPPGNIQYF
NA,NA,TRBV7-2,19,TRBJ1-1,TGTGCCAGCAGCTGGAAGAGGGGTTATGGGTTTAGTATGAACACTGAAGCTTTCTTT,CASSWKRGYGFSMNTEAFF
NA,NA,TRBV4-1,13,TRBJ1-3,TGCGCCAGCAGCCTCGCATCCGGGACATTCTACTATTTT,CASSLASGTFYYF
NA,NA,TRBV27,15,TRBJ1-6,TGTGCCAGCAGCGCATACGGGGGGTTTAATTCACCCCTCCACTTT,CASSAYGGFNSPLHF
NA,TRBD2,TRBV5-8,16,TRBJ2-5,TGTGCCAGCAGCTTGGGGACTAGCGGGAGGTCTGGGACCCAGTACTTC,CASSLGTSGRSGTQYF